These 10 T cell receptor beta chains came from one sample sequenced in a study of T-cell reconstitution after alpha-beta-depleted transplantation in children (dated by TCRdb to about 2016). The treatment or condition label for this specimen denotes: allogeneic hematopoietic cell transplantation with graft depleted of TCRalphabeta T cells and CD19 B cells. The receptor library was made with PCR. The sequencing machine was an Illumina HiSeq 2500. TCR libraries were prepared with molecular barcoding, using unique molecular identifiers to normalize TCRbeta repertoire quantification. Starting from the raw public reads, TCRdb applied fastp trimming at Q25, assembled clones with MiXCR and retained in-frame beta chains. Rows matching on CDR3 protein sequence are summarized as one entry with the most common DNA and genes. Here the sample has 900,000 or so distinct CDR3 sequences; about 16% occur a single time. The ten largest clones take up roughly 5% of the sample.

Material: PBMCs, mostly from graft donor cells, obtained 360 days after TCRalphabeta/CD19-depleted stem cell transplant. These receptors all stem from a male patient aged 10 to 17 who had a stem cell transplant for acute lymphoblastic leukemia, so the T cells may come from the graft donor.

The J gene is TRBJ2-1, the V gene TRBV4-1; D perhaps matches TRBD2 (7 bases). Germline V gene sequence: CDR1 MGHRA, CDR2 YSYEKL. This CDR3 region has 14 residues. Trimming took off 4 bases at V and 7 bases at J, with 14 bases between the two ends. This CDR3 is CASSPRGRANEQFF. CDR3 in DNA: TGCGCCAGCAGCCCAAGGGGGAGGGCGAATGAGCAGTTCTTC.

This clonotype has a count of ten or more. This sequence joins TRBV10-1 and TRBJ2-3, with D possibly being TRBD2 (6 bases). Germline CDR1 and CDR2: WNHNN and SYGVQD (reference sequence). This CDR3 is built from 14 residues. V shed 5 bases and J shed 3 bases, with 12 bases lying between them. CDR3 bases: TGCGCCAGCAGTCTCTCTCGGGGGACAGATACGCAGTATTTT. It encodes CASSLSRGTDTQYF.

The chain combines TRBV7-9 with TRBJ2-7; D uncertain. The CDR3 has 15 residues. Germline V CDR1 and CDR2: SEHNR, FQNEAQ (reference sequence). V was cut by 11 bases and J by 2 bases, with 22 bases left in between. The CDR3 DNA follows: TGTGCCGCTACTTCCGTTGAGGTCAAAACCTACGAGCAGTACTTC. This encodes CAATSVEVKTYEQYF.

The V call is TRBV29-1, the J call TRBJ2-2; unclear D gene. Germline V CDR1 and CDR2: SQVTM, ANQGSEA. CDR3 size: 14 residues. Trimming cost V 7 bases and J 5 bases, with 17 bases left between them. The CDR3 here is CSAESGRLTGELFF. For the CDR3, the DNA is TGCAGCGCCGAGAGTGGCAGATTAACCGGGGAGCTGTTTTTT.

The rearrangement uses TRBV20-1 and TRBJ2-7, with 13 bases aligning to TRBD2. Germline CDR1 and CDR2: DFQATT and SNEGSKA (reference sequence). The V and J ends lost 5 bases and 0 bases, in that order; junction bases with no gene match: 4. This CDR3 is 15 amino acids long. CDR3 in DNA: TGCAGTGCTCCCGGGACTAGCGGGGCCTCCTACGAGCAGTACTTC. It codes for CSAPGTSGASYEQYF.

CDR3 protein: CASSRSGGRSDYGYTF. The CDR3, as DNA: TGTGCCAGCAGTCGTTCCGGAGGGCGATCCGACTATGGCTACACCTTC. The rearrangement uses TRBV12-3 or TRBV12-4 and TRBJ1-2; D is unresolved. This CDR3 has 16 amino acids. Trimming removed 5 bases from V and 3 bases from J, with 19 bases in between.

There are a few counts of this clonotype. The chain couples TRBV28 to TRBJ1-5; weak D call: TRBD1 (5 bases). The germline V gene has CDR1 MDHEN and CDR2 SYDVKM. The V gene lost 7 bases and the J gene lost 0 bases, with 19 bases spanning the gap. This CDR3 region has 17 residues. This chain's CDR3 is CASKLNVIGASNQPQHF. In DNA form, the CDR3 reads TGTGCCAGCAAGTTGAATGTAATAGGGGCTAGCAATCAGCCCCAGCATTTT.

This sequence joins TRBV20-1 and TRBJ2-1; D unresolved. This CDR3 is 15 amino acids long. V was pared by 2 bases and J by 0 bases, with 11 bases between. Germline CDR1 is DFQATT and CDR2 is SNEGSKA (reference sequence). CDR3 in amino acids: CSARWLVGSYNEQFF. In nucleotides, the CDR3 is TGCAGTGCTAGATGGTTGGTCGGCTCCTACAATGAGCAGTTCTTC.

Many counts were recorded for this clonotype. CDR3 residues: CASSPDRGSGEQYF. As DNA, the CDR3 is TGTGCCAGCAGCCCGGACAGGGGATCAGGGGAGCAGTACTTC. The genes are TRBV9 and TRBJ2-7, with 9 bases fitting TRBD1. The junction had 9 bases not matched to a gene; V was cut back by 4 bases and J by 7 bases. The CDR3 is made up of 14 amino acids. Germline CDR1 reads SGDLS; CDR2 reads YYNGEE. The full variable domain, its missing parts supplied by reference TRBV9 and TRBJ2-7, is DSGVTQTPKHLITATGQRVTLRCSPRSGDLSVYWYQQSLDQGLQFLIQYYNGEERAKGNILERFSAQQFPDLHSELNLSSLELGDSALYFCASSPDRGSGEQYFGPGTRLTVT.

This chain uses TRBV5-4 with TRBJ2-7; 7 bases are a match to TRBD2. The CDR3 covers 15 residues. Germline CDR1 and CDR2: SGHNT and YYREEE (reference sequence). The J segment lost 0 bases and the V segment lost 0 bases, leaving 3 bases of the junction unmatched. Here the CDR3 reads CASSLEAGRSYEQYF. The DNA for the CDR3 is TGTGCCAGCAGCTTGGAAGCGGGACGCTCCTACGAGCAGTACTTC.